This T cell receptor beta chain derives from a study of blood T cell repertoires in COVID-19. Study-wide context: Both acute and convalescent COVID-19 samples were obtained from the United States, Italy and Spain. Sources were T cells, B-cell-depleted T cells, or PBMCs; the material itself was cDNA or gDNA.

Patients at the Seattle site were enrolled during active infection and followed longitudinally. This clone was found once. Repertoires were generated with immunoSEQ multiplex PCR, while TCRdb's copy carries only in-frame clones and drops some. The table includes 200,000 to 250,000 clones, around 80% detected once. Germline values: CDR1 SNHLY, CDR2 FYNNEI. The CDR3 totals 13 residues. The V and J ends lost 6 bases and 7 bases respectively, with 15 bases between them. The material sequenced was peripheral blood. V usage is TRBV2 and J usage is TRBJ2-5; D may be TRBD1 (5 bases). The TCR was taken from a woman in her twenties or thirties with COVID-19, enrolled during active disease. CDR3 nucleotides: TGTGCCAGCAGCCAAGGGGTAGAATCGACCCAGTACTTC. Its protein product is CASSQGVESTQYF.